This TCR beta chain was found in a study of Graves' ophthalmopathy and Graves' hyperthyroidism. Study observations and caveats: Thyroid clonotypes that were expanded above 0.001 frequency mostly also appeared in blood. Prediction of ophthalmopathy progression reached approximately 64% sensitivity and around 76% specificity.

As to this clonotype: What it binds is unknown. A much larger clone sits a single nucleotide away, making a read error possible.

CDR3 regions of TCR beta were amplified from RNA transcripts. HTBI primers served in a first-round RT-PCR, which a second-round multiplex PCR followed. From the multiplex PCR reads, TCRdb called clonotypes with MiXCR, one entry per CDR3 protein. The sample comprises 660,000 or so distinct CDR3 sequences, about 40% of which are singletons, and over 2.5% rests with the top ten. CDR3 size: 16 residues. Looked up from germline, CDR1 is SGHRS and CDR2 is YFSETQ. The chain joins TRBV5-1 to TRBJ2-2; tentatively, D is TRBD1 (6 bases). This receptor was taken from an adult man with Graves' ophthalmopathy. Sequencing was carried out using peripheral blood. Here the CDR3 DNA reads TGCGTCAGCAGTCCCGCCGGGACATCGAACACCGGGGAGCTGTTTTTT. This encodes CVSSPAGTSNTGELFF. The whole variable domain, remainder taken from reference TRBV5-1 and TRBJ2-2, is KAGVTQTPRYLIKTRGQQVTLSCSPISGHRSVSWYQQTPGQGLQFLFEYFSETQRNKGNFPGRFSGRQFSNSRSEMNVSTLELGDSALYLCVSSPAGTSNTGELFFGEGSRLTVL.